This T cell receptor (beta chain) is drawn from a study of T cells after yellow fever vaccination. Study summary: Preparation of the low-cell-number fractions used SMART-Seq v4 Ultra Low Input.

The ends were cut back, 3 bases at V and 5 bases at J, with 15 bases in the middle. Germline V gives CDR1 DFQATT, CDR2 SNEGSKA (reference sequence). The CDR3 has 14 amino acids. In this sample, this clonotype turned up many times. What it recognizes is unknown. Study-level findings and limits: It was a weaker secondary response, yet one that peaked faster, at day 5 versus 15.

The 5'RACE template-switching step produced TCR cDNA and added a universal primer site and UMIs. TCRdb re-derived calls from the 5' RACE reads in MiXCR, one entry per CDR3 protein. Of some 69,000 distinct CDR3 sequences listed, about 6% were seen once; the top ten hold 2.2%. Sequencing used CD4+ T cells sorted from PBMCs, obtained more than 14 days after the first yellow fever vaccination. The sequence came from a man between 18 and 35 years old who received the YFV17D yellow fever vaccine. The rearrangement joins TRBV20-1 to TRBJ2-3, with D unclear. CDR3 loop: CSASVRSSEDTQYF. In DNA form, the CDR3 reads TGCAGTGCTAGTGTACGGTCGAGTGAAGATACGCAGTATTTT.